The T cell receptor (beta chain) under discussion was sequenced for a study of yellow fever vaccine responses in identical twins. Findings and caveats of the study: Among the twins, the vaccine T cell response reportedly seemed partly convergent and partly personalized.

Comments on this clonotype: Its target is unknown.

In TCRdb, the RT-PCR reads were re-called with MiXCR into one record per CDR3 protein. The sample has about 19,000 distinct CDR3 sequences; about two thirds are singletons. The CDR3 spans 14 residues. V dropped 5 bases and J dropped 6 bases, with 15 bases sitting between them. Germline CDR1 and CDR2: SGHVS and FQNEAQ. The sequenced sample was T cells from blood (PBMCs), unsorted or a sorted subset (not recorded which), obtained before or after yellow fever vaccination (not recorded which). The origin of this receptor is a woman under 30 who received the yellow fever vaccine. The chain links TRBV7-8 to TRBJ2-3; D uncertain. CDR3 residues: CASSPEATGDTQYF. The CDR3 DNA sequence: TGTGCCAGCAGCCCTGAGGCCACCGGGGATACGCAGTATTTT.